This TCR beta chain comes out of a study of radiation and T cells in renal cell carcinoma. The time point here: blood 4 weeks post-SBRT, at nephrectomy. As for treatment: 15 Gy SBRT to primary tumor, nephrectomy 4 weeks later. The CDR3 covers 14 residues. Trimming took 6 bases from V and 2 from J; bases not matched to a gene: 5. Germline V gene data show CDR1 as MNHEY and CDR2 as SMNVEV (reference sequence). Sequencing used immunoSEQ multiplex PCR; TCRdb keeps in-frame clones, though not all of them. Of some 81,000 clones in the sample, about nine tenths were seen once. This chain joins TRBV27 and TRBJ2-5, with 8 bases fitting TRBD2. The source material was blood, sampled from a patient whose treatment included radiotherapy and nephrectomy. This TCR was sampled from a woman in her 70s with renal cell carcinoma. CDR3 DNA: TGTGCCAGCAGGACTAGCGCACTGCAAGAGACCCAGTACTTC. This gives the protein CASRTSALQETQYF.